This is a list of T cell receptor beta chains from one sample in a study of technical replicates of blood from a handful of donors. Only in-frame clones appear in the TCRdb table, and some are missing; sequencing was by immunoSEQ multiplex PCR. The table shows over 65,000 clones, with almost 98% occurring only once. The sample comprised T cells isolated from PBMCs. These receptors all stem from a human donor in good health. Each CDR3 is given with its conserved first and last residue. The D gene is left open where the match is weak. Not all rows give a size; the values are once, few, many and, for expanded clones, a class.

TRBD2,.,TRBV30,TRBJ2-3,CAWTWASGGPGIGDTQYF,TGTGCCTGGACCTGGGCTAGCGGGGGGCCGGGTATAGGAGATACGCAGTATTTT
.,.,TRBV7-9,TRBJ2-7,CASSLASRGYSYEQYF,TGTGCCAGCAGCTTAGCGTCGCGGGGCTACTCCTACGAGCAGTACTTC
.,.,TRBV6-1,TRBJ1-2,CASQQVSTNYGYTF,TGTGCCAGTCAACAGGTATCAACTAACTATGGCTACACCTTC
.,.,TRBV5-1,TRBJ2-4,CASSFGQSGGGNIQYF,TGCGCCAGCAGCTTCGGGCAGAGTGGTGGAGGAAACATTCAGTACTTC
TRBD1,once,TRBV28,TRBJ1-1,CASSSAGQGTMNTEAFF,TGTGCCAGCAGTTCCGCGGGACAGGGGACCATGAACACTGAAGCTTTCTTT
TRBD1,.,TRBV30,TRBJ1-2,CAWTFGDRKIYGYTF,TGTGCCTGGACCTTTGGGGACAGGAAAATCTATGGCTACACCTTC
.,.,TRBV7-9,TRBJ2-7,CASSPAQGISYEQYF,TGTGCCAGCAGCCCTGCCCAGGGGATTTCCTACGAGCAGTACTTC
TRBD2,.,TRBV10-1,TRBJ2-3,CASSESASGSTDTQYF,TGCGCCAGCAGTGAATCGGCTAGCGGAAGCACAGATACGCAGTATTTT
TRBD2,.,TRBV2,TRBJ2-5,CASTGMGTSGVETQYF,TGTGCCAGCACCGGAATGGGGACTAGCGGTGTAGAGACCCAGTACTTC
.,.,TRBV21-1,TRBJ1-5,CASSNDEGSPEYSNQPQHF,TGTGCCAGCAGCAATGACGAGGGCAGCCCCGAATATAGCAATCAGCCCCAGCATTTT
.,.,TRBV6-5,TRBJ1-2,CASSYSSTAYGYTF,TGTGCCAGCAGTTACTCTTCGACAGCCTATGGCTACACCTTC
.,once,TRBV5-1,TRBJ1-1,CASSLAAQGAGTEAFF,TGCGCCAGCAGCTTGGCGGCACAGGGTGCGGGCACTGAAGCTTTCTTT
TRBD2,.,TRBV5-1,TRBJ2-7,CASSLGLATSYEQYF,TGCGCCAGCAGCCTCGGACTAGCTACAAGCTACGAGCAGTACTTT
.,.,TRBV19,TRBJ1-1,CASSIPHSTEAFF,TGTGCCAGTAGTATCCCACATTCCACTGAAGCTTTCTTT
TRBD2,.,TRBV7-9,TRBJ2-5,CASRALAGAEETQYF,TGTGCCAGCAGAGCTCTAGCGGGGGCAGAAGAGACCCAGTACTTC
TRBD1,.,TRBV5-5,TRBJ1-2,CASRGTGGADYGYTF,TGTGCCAGCAGGGGGACAGGGGGCGCAGACTATGGCTACACCTTC
.,.,TRBV6-1,TRBJ1-1,CASSEALSQGHLNTEAFF,TGTGCCAGCAGTGAAGCGTTATCACAGGGCCACCTAAACACTGAAGCTTTCTTT
.,.,TRBV18,TRBJ2-7,CASSPQERFYEQYF,TGTGCCAGCTCACCGCAGGAAAGGTTTTACGAGCAGTACTTC
TRBD1,.,TRBV10-3,TRBJ1-6,CAIGTAYNSPLHF,TGTGCCATTGGGACAGCCTATAATTCACCCCTCCACTTT
.,.,TRBV7-9,TRBJ1-2,CASSLQGSAHYGYTF,TGTGCCAGCAGCTTACAGGGAAGCGCTCACTATGGCTACACCTTC